This T cell receptor (beta chain) was documented in a study of OX40 agonist ivuxolimab in advanced cancers. In the study overall: Ivuxolimab, which targeted the costimulatory receptor OX40 (CD134), was an agonistic, fully human IgG2 monoclonal antibody. Intravenous ivuxolimab was administered to patients every 2 weeks at six dose levels: 0.01, 0.1, 0.3, 1.5, 3 and 10 mg/kg. Of the roughly 52 dose-escalation patients, hepatocellular carcinoma was present in about 20, melanoma in approximately 15, renal cell carcinoma in 9 and head and neck cancer in 9. In the dose-escalation cohort, more than 75% of patients were male, and the mean age was approximately 64 years, with a range of about 23 to 90. Patients were allowed to have had prior anti-PD-1, anti-PD-L1 or anti-CTLA-4 therapy, and 30% to 40% of the dose-escalation patients had previously received checkpoint inhibitors. Partial responses occurred in three dose-escalation patients: two with cutaneous melanoma and one with hepatocellular carcinoma. The purpose of peripheral TCRbeta sequencing was to test whether ivuxolimab changed TCR sequence diversity and led to clonal T-cell expansion. The paper covers the monotherapy dose-escalation part of the phase I ivuxolimab trial, which included N ≈ 50 patients.

Details on this clone: This clone's antigen is unknown. No clone much larger than this one lies a single base away; base qualities are absent.

The trial excluded patients who had a history of autoimmune disease or were on systemic immunosuppression. Peripheral blood for TCR sequencing was drawn from every dose cohort at baseline, at cycle 4 day 1 and at cycle 7 day 1. Samples were obtained from an open-label, multicenter, first-in-human phase I dose-escalation trial of ivuxolimab. Adults with locally advanced or metastatic melanoma, renal cell, hepatocellular, or head and neck squamous cell carcinoma were enrolled in the trial. Before TCR sequencing, CD4+ and CD8+ T cells were separately sorted from peripheral blood. The germline V gene specifies SGDLS as CDR1 and YYNGEE as CDR2. Including the terminal cysteine and phenylalanine, the CDR3 comprises 15 residues. CDR3 DNA is the only sequence kept; it has 45 bases, read in frame from the first base. Genomic DNA was isolated from the sorted cells so that the TCRbeta CDR3 region could be sequenced. TCRbeta CDR3 regions were sequenced using the immunoSEQ Assay. TCRdb provides this immuneACCESS table in a form limited to in-frame rearrangements. Some clones are lacking; in checked studies, under half of them reflect an unresolved V gene, and why the rest are absent is not known. The sample table lists some 65,000 clones, around 90% of them with a count of one. The top ten hold under 3.5% of the sample.

What the study reported, not specific to this receptor: The antigen specificity of the peripheral T cells that underwent clonal expansion was not determined. At doses from 0.1 to 3.0 mg/kg, clonal expansion was seen in both CD4+ and CD8+ blood T cells between baseline and week 6. After ivuxolimab, more expanded clones were found on average in CD8+ T cells than in CD4+ T cells. Low levels of normalized T-cell clonal expansion were also seen in some patients who did not respond. In the 0.1-3.0 mg/kg groups, partial responders had among the lowest normalized peripheral clonal expansion, particularly in CD8+ T cells.

This sequence originates from an adult with an advanced solid tumor such as melanoma, head and neck, liver or kidney cancer. The chain joins TRBV9 to TRBJ2-7; TRBD1 is a weak D gene call, 5 bases matching. With the DNA end fitting TRBJ2-1 better, the J assignment may be wrong. Sequences were derived from CD4+ or CD8+ T cells sorted from blood, sampled in a trial of the OX40 agonist ivuxolimab. Read as DNA, the sequence is TGTGCCAGCAGCGTAGAACAGGTAGAGTTTGATGAGCAGTTCTTC. Translated, it reads CASSVEQVEFDEQFF.